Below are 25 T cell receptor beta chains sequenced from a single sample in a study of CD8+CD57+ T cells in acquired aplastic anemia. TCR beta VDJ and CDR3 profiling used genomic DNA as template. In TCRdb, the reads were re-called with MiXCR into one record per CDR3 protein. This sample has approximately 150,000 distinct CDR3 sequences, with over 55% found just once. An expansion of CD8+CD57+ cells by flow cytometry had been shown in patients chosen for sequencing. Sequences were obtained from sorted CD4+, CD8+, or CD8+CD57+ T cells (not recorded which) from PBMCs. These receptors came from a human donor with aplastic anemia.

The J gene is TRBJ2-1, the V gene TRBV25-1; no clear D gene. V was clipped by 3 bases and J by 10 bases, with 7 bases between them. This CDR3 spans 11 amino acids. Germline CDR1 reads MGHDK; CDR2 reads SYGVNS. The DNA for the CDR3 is TGTGCCAGCAGTGATGATGGCGAGCAGTTCTTC. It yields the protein CASSDDGEQFF.

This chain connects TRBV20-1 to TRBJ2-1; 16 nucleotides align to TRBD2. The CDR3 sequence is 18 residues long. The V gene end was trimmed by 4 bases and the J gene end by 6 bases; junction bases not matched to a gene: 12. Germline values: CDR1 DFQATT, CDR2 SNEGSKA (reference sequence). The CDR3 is CSAKQGLAGGRSINEQFF. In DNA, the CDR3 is TGCAGTGCTAAACAGGGACTAGCGGGGGGGCGATCTATCAATGAGCAGTTCTTC.

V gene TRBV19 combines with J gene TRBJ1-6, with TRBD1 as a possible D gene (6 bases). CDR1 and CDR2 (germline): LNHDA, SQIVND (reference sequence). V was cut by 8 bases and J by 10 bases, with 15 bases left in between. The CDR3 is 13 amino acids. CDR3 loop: CASQLDRASPLHF. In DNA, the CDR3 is TGTGCCAGTCAATTGGACAGAGCCTCACCCCTCCACTTT.

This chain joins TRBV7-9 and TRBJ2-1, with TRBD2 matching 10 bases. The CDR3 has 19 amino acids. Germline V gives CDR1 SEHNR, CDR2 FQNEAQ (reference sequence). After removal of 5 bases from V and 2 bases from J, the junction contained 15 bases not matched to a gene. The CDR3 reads CASSLTGASGGRAYNEQFF. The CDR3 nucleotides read TGTGCCAGCAGCCTCACTGGGGCTAGCGGGGGACGAGCCTACAATGAGCAGTTCTTC.

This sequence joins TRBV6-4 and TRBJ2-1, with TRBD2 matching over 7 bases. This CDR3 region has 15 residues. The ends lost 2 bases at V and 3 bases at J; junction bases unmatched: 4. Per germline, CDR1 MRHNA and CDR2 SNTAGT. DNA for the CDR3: TGTGCCAGCAGTGACGTGGGGGGGGACTACAATGAGCAGTTCTTC. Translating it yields CASSDVGGDYNEQFF.

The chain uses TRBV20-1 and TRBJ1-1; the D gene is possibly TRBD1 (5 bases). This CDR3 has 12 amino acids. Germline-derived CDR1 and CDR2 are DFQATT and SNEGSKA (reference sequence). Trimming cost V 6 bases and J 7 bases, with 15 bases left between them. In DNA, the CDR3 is TGCAGTGCCATCCAGCCAGGGAGTGAAGCTTTCTTT. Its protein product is CSAIQPGSEAFF.

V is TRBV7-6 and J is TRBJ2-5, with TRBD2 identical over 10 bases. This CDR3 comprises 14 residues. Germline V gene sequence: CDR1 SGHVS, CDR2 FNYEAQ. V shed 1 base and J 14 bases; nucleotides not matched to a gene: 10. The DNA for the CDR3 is TGTGCCAGCAGCTTAGGGGCTAGCGGGGGCGGCTTTTACTTC. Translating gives CASSLGASGGGFYF.

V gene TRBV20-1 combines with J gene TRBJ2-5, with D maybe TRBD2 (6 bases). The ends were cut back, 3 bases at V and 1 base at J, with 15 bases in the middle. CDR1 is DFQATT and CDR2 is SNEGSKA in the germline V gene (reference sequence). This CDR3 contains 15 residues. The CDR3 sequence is CSARSPGSGQETQYF. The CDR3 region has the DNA TGCAGTGCTAGGTCCCCAGGTAGCGGCCAAGAGACCCAGTACTTC.

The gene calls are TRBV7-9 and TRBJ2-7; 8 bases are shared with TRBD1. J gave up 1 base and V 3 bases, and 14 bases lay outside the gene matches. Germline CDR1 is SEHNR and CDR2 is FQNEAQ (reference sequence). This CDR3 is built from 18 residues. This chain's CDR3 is CASSFWGDRKQGSYEQYF. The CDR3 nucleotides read TGTGCCAGCAGCTTTTGGGGGGACAGGAAACAGGGTTCCTACGAGCAGTACTTC. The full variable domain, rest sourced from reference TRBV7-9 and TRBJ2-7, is DTGVSQNPRHKITKRGQNVTFRCDPISEHNRLYWYRQTLGQGPEFLTYFQNEAQLEKSRLLSDRFSAERPKGSFSTLEIQRTEQGDSAMYLCASSFWGDRKQGSYEQYFGPGTRLTVT.

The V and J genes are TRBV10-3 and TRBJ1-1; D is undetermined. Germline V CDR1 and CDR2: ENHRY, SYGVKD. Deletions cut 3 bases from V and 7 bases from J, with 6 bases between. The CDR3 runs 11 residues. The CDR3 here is CAISETGEAFF. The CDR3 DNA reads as TGTGCCATCAGTGAAACGGGTGAAGCTTTCTTT.

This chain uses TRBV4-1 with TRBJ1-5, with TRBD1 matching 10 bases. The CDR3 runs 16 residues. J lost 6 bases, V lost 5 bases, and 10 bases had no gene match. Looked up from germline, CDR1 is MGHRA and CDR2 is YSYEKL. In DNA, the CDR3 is TGCGCCAGCAGCTACCAACCGGGACAGGGGAGTCAGCCCCAGCATTTT. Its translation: CASSYQPGQGSQPQHF.

The chain's CDR3 is CASSSGQGNTGELFF. CDR3 nucleotides: TGTGCCAGCAGCTCGGGACAGGGGAACACCGGGGAGCTGTTTTTT. The chain links TRBV7-3 to TRBJ2-2; 9 bases are a match to TRBD1. The germline gives CDR1 SGHTA, CDR2 FQGTGA. The CDR3 is 15 amino acids. The V segment lost 4 bases and the J segment 1 base; nucleotides outside the gene matches: 1.

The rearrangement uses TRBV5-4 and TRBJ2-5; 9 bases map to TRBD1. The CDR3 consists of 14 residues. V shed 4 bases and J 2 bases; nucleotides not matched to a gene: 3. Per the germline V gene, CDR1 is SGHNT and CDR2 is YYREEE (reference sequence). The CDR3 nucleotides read TGTGCCAGCAGCAAACAGGGGGCGCAAGAGACCCAGTACTTC. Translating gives CASSKQGAQETQYF.

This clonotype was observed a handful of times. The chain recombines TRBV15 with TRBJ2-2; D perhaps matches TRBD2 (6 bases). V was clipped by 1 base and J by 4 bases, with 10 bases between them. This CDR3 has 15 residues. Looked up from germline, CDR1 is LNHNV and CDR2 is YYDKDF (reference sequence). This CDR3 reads CATSRVLAGTGELFF. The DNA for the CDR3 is TGTGCCACCAGCAGAGTACTAGCAGGCACCGGGGAGCTGTTTTTT. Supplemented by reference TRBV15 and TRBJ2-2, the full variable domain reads DAMVIQNPRYQVTQFGKPVTLSCSQTLNHNVMYWYQQKSSQAPKLLFHYYDKDFNNEADTPDNFQSRRPNTSFCFLDIRSPGLGDTAMYLCATSRVLAGTGELFFGEGSRLTVL.

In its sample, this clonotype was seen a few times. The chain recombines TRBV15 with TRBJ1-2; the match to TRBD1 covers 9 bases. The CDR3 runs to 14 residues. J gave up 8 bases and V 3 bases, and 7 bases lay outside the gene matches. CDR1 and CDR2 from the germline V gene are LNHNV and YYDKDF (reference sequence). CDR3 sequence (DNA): TGTGCCACCAGCAGTCGTCGGACAGGGGAAGGCTACACCTTC. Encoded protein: CATSSRRTGEGYTF.

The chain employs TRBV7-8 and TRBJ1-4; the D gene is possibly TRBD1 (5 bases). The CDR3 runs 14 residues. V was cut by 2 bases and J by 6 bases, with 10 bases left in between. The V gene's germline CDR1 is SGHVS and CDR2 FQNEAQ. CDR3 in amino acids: CASSLFRRDEKLFF. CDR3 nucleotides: TGTGCCAGCAGCTTATTTCGCAGGGATGAAAAACTGTTTTTT.

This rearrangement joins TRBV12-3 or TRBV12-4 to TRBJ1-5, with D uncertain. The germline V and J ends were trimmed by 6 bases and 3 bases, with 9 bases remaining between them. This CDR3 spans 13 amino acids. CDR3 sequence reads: CASRGSYNQPQHF. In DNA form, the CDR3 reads TGTGCCAGCAGGGGTTCATACAATCAGCCCCAGCATTTT.

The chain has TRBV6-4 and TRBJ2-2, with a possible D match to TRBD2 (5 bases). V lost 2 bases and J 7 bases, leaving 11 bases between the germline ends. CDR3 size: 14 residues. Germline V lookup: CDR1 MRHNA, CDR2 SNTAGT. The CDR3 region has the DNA TGTGCCAGCAGTGACGAGGAGGAAGGCGGGGAGCTGTTTTTT. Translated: CASSDEEEGGELFF.

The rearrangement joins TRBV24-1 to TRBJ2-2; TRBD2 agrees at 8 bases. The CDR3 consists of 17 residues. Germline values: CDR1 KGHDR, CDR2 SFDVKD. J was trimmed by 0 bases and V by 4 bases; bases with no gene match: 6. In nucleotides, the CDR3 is TGTGCCACCAGTGACCGGGGGGGGGGCCCGAACACCGGGGAGCTGTTTTTT. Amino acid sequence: CATSDRGGGPNTGELFF.

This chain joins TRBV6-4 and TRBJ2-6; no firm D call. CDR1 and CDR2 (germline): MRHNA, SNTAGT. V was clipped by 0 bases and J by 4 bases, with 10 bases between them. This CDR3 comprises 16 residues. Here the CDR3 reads CASSDSIETGANVLTF. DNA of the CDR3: TGTGCCAGCAGTGACTCGATTGAAACGGGGGCCAACGTCCTGACTTTC.

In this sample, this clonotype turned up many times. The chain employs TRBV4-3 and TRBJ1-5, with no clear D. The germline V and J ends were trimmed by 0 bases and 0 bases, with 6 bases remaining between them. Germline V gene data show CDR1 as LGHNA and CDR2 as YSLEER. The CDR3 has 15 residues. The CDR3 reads CASSQETHSNQPQHF. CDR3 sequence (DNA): TGCGCCAGCAGCCAAGAGACGCATAGCAATCAGCCCCAGCATTTT.

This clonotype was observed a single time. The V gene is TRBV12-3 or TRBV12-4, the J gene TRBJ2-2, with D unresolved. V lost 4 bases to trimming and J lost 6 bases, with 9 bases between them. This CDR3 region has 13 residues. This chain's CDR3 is CASSYHSPGELFF. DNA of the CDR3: TGTGCCAGCAGTTATCACAGTCCCGGGGAGCTGTTTTTT.

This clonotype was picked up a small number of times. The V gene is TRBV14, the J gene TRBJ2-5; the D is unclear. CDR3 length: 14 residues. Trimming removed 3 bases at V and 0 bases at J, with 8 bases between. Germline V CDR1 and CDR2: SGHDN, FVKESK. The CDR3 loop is CASSQSEYQETQYF. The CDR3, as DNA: TGTGCCAGCAGCCAGTCAGAGTACCAAGAGACCCAGTACTTC.

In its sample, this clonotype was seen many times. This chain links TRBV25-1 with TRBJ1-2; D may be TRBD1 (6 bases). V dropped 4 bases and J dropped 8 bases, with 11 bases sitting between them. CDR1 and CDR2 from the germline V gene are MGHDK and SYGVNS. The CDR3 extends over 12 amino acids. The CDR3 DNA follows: TGTGCCAGCAGTGTGGCAGGGGAGGGCTACACCTTC. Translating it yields CASSVAGEGYTF.

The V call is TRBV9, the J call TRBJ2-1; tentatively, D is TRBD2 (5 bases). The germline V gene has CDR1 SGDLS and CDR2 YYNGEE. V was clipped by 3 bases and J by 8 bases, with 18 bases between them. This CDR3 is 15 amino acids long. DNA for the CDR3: TGTGCCAGCAGCGCGACCCCAATGATGGGAGATGAGCAGTTCTTC. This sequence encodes CASSATPMMGDEQFF.